A single sample gave rise to the 3 T cell receptor beta chains below, sequenced in a study of T cell changes during pregnancy in multiple sclerosis. The repertoire was sequenced with immunoSEQ multiplex PCR; TCRdb's copy has only in-frame clones and lacks some. Of 47,000 or so clones listed, nearly 95% are singletons. Sequences were derived from CD4+ T cells from peripheral blood mononuclear cells, sampled in the first trimester of pregnancy. These receptor sequences come from a female donor with multiple sclerosis, enrolled in a pregnancy study.

The J gene is TRBJ2-4, the V gene TRBV19; 7 nucleotides line up with TRBD1. The CDR3 contains 16 residues. Germline lookup yields CDR1 LNHDA and CDR2 SQIVND (reference sequence). J was trimmed by 3 bases and V by 3 bases; bases with no gene match: 8. Here the CDR3 DNA reads TGTGCCAGTAGTATCATAGGGGGCGTTGGCAAAAACATTCAGTACTTC. It is translated as CASSIIGGVGKNIQYF.

This clone was recorded only once. One end of the junction fails to match germline, which may point to a read error. The chain joins TRBV7-7 to TRBJ1-5; D gene unclear. The CDR3 is 16 residues long. Germline V gives CDR1 SSHAT, CDR2 FNYEAQ (reference sequence). The CDR3 reads CASSSIKEVLGQPQHF. The DNA of the CDR3 is TGTGCTAGCAGCTCGATAAAGGAGGTCCTCGGCCAGCCCCAGCATTTT.

The chain uses TRBV29-1 and TRBJ1-2, with a weak D call TRBD1 (5 bases). Germline CDR1 reads SQVTM; CDR2 reads ANQGSEA. The length of the CDR3 is 11 residues. V gave up 6 bases and J gave up 7 bases, with 12 bases separating them. The chain's CDR3 is CSVIQVSGYTF. CDR3 nucleotide sequence: TGCAGCGTGATACAGGTCTCTGGCTACACCTTC.